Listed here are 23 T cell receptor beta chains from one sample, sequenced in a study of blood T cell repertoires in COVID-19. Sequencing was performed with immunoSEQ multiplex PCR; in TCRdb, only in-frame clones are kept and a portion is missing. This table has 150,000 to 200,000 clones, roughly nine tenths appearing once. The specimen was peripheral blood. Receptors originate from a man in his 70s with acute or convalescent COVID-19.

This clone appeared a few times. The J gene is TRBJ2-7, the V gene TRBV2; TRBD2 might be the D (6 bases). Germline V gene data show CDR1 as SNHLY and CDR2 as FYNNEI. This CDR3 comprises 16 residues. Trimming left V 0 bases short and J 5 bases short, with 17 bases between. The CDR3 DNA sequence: TGTGCCAGCAGTGAAGCGCTTGGGGGGATAGCCCACGAGCAGTACTTC. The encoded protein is CASSEALGGIAHEQYF.

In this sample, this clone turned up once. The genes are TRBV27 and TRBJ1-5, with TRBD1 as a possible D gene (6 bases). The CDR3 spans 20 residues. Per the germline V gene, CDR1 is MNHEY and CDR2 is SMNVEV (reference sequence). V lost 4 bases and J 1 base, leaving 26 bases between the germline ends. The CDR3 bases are TGTGCCAGCAGTTCCCTCCAGGGGCAAATCCATTTGGCAAGCAATCAGCCCCAGCATTTT. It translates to CASSSLQGQIHLASNQPQHF.

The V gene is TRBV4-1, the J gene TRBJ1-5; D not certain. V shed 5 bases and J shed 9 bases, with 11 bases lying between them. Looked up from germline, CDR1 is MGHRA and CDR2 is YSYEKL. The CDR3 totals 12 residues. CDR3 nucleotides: TGCGCCAGCAGCGTCCACGGGTGGCCCCAGCATTTT. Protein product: CASSVHGWPQHF.

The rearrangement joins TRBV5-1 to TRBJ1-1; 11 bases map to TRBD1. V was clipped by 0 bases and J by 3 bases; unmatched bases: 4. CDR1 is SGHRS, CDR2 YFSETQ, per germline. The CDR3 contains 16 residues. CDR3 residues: CASSLGTGGKYTEAFF. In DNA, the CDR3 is TGCGCCAGCAGCTTGGGGACAGGGGGCAAGTACACTGAAGCTTTCTTT.

The CDR3 reads CASSSAETFLYEQYF. In DNA, the CDR3 is TGTGCCAGCAGCTCAGCCGAGACATTTCTCTACGAGCAGTACTTC. This rearrangement joins TRBV6-6 to TRBJ2-7; no reliable D call. Trimming took off 6 bases at V and 3 bases at J, with 18 bases between the two ends. The V gene's germline CDR1 is MNHNY and CDR2 SVGAGI (reference sequence). The CDR3 spans 15 residues.

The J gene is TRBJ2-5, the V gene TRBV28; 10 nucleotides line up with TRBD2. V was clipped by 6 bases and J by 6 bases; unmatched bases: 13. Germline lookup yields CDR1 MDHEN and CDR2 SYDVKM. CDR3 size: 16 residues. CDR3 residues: CASRLGLAGVAKTQYF. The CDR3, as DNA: TGTGCCAGCAGATTGGGCCTAGCGGGAGTGGCAAAGACCCAGTACTTC. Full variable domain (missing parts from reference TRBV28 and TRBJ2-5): DVKVTQSSRYLVKRTGEKVFLECVQDMDHENMFWYRQDPGLGLRLIYFSYDVKMKEKGDIPEGYSVSREKKERFSLILESASTNQTSMYLCASRLGLAGVAKTQYFGPGTRLLVL.

CDR3: CASRATSFYEQFF. CDR3 coding DNA: TGTGCCAGCAGAGCCACTAGTTTTTATGAGCAGTTCTTC. The chain combines TRBV7-2 with TRBJ2-1, with a possible D match to TRBD2 (5 bases). The CDR3 length is 13 residues. Germline CDR1 SGHTA, CDR2 FQGNSA. V was shortened by 6 bases and J by 8 bases, with 14 bases between the two germline ends. The full variable domain, its missing parts supplied by reference TRBV7-2 and TRBJ2-1, is GAGVSQSPSNKVTEKGKDVELRCDPISGHTALYWYRQSLGQGLEFLIYFQGNSAPDKSGLPSDRFSAERTGGSVSTLTIQRTQQEDSAVYLCASRATSFYEQFFGPGTRLTVL.

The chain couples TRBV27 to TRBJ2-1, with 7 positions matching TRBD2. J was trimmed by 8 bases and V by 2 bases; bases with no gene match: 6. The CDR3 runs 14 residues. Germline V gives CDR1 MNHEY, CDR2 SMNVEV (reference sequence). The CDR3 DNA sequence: TGTGCCAGCAGTTTACGGGAGGCCGGCGATGAGCAGTTCTTC. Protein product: CASSLREAGDEQFF.

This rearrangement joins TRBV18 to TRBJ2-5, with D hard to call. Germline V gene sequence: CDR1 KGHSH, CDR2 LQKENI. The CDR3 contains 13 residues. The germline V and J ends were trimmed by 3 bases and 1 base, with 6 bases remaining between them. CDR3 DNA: TGTGCCAGCTCACCGGCTTTCCAAGAGACCCAGTACTTC. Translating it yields CASSPAFQETQYF.

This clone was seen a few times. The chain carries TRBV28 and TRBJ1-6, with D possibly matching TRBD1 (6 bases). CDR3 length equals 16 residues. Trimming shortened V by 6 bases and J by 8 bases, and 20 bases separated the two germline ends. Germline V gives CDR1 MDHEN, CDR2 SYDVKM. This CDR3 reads CASRDGRGMYDSPLHF. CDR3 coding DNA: TGTGCCAGCAGAGATGGGAGGGGGATGTACGATTCACCCCTCCACTTT.

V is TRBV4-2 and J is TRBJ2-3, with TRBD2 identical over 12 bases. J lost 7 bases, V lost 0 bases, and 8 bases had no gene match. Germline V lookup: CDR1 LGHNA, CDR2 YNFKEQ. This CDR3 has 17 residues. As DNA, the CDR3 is TGTGCCAGCAGCCAAGATCTCTCTAGCGGGGGGGCGCATACGCAGTATTTT. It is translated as CASSQDLSSGGAHTQYF.

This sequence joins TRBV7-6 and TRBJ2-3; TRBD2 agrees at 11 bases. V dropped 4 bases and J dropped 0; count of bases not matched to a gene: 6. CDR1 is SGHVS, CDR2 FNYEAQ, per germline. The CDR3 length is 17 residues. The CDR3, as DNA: TGTGCCAGCAGCTCCCGGGTAGCGGGGGGGAGCACAGATACGCAGTATTTT. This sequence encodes CASSSRVAGGSTDTQYF. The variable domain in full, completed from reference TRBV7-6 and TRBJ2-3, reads GAGVSQSPRYKVTKRGQDVALRCDPISGHVSLYWYRQALGQGPEFLTYFNYEAQQDKSGLPNDRFSAERPEGSISTLTIQRTEQRDSAMYRCASSSRVAGGSTDTQYFGPGTRLTVL.

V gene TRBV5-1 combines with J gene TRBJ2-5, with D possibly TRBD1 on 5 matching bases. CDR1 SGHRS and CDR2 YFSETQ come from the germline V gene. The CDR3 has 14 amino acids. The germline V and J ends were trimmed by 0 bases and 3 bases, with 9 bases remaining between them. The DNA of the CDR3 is TGCGCCAGCAGCTTGGCCCAAGGGGAAGAGACCCAGTACTTC. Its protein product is CASSLAQGEETQYF.

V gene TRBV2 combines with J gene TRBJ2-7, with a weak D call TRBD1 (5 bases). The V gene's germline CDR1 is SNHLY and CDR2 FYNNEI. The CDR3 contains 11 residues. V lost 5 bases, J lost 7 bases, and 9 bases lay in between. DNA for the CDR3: TGTGCCAGCAGTCGGCAGGGAGAGCAGTACTTC. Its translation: CASSRQGEQYF.

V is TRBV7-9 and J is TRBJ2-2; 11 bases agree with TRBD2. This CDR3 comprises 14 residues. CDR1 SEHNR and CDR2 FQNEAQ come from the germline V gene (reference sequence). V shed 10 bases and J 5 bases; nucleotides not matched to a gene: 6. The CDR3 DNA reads TGTGCCACTACGACTAGCGGGGAGACCGGGGAGCTGTTTTTT. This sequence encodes CATTTSGETGELFF.

The CDR3 sequence is CAWTISSDIGYTF. The CDR3 DNA reads as TGTGCCTGGACAATTTCTTCGGACATTGGCTACACCTTC. V usage is TRBV30 and J usage is TRBJ1-2; maybe TRBD1 (5 bases). Germline V gene data show CDR1 as GTSNPN and CDR2 as SVGIG (reference sequence). This CDR3 has 13 residues. V was clipped by 4 bases and J by 7 bases, with 16 bases between them.

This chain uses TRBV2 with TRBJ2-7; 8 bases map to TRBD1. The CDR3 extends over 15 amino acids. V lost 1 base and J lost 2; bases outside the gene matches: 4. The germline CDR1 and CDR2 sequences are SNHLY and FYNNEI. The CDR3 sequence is CASSEVGTGPYEQYF. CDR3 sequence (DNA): TGTGCCAGCAGTGAAGTAGGGACAGGACCCTACGAGCAGTACTTC.

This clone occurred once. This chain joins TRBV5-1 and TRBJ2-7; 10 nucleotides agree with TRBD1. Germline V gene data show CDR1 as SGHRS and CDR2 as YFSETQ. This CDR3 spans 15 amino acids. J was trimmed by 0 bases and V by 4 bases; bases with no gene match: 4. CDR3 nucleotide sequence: TGCGCCAGCAGCGTTCGGGACAGGGGCTCCTACGAGCAGTACTTC. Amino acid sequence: CASSVRDRGSYEQYF.

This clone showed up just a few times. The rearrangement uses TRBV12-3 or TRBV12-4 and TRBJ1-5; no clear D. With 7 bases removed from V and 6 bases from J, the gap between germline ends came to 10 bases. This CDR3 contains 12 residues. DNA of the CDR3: TGTGCCAGCACCTTAGAGGGTCAGCCCCAGCATTTT. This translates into CASTLEGQPQHF.

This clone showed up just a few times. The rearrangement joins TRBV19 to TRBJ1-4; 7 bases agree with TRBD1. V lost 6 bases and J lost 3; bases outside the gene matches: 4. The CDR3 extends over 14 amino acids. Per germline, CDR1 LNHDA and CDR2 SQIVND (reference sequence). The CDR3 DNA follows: TGTGCCAGTAGGGTAGGACAGGCTAATGAAAAACTGTTTTTT. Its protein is CASRVGQANEKLFF. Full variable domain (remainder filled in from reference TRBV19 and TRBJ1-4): DGGITQSPKYLFRKEGQNVTLSCEQNLNHDAMYWYRQDPGQGLRLIYYSQIVNDFQKGDIAEGYSVSREKKESFPLTVTSAQKNPTAFYLCASRVGQANEKLFFGSGTQLSVL.

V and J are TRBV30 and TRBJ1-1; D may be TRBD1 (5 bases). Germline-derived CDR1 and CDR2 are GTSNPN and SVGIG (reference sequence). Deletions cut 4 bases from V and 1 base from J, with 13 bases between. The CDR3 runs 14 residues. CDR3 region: CAWTLDIENTEAFF. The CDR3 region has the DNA TGTGCCTGGACCCTGGACATTGAGAACACTGAAGCTTTCTTT.

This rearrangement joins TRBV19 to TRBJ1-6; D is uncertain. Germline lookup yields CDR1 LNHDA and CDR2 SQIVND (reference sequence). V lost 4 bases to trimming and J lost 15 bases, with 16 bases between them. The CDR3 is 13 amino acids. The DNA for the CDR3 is TGTGCCAGTAGTAAGGAGGTCTTGGGTGGCCTCCACTTT. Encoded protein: CASSKEVLGGLHF.

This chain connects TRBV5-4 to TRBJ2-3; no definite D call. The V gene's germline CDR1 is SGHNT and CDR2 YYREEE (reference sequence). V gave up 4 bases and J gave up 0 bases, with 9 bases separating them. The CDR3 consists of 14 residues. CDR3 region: CASSLSGSTDTQYF. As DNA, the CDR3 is TGTGCCAGCAGCCTTTCCGGGAGCACAGATACGCAGTATTTT.